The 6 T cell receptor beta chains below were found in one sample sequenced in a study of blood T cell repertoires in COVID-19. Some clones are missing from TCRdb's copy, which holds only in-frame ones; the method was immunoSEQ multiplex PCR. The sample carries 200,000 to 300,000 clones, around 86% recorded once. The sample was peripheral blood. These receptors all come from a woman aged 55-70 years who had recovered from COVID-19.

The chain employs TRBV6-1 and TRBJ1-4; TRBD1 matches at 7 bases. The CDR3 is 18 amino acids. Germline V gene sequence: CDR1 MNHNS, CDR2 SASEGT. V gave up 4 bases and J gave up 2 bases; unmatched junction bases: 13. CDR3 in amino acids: CASSGTGAPGATNEKLFF. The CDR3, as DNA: TGTGCCAGCAGTGGTACAGGGGCTCCGGGGGCTACTAATGAAAAACTGTTTTTT.

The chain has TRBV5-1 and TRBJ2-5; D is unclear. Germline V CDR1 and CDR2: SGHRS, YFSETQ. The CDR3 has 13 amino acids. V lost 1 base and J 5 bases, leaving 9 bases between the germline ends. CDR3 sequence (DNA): TGCGCCAGCAGCTTGACACCCCCGGAGACCCAGTACTTC. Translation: CASSLTPPETQYF.

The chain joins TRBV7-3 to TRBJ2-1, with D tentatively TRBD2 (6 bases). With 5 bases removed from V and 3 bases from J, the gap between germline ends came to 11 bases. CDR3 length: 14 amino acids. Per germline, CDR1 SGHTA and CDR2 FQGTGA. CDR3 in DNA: TGTGCCAGCAGCCCGGGACTCATCTACAATGAGCAGTTCTTC. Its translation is CASSPGLIYNEQFF.

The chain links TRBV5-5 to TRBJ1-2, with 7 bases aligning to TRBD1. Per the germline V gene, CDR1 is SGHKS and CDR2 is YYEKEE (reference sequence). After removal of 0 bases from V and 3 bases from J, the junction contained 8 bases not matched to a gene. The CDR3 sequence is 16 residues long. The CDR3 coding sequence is TGTGCCAGCAGCTTGGCGAAAGGGCAGGGGGACTATGGCTACACCTTC. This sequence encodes CASSLAKGQGDYGYTF.

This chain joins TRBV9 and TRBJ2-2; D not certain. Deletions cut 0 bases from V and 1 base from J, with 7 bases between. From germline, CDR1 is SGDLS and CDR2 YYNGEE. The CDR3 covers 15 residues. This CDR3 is CASSVDLRNTGELFF. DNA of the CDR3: TGTGCCAGCAGCGTAGACCTAAGGAACACCGGGGAGCTGTTTTTT.

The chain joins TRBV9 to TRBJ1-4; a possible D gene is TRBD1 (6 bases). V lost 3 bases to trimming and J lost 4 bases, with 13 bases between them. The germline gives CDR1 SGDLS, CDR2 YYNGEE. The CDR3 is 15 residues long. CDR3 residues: CASSGLTGYNEKLFF. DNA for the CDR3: TGTGCCAGCAGCGGACTGACAGGCTATAATGAAAAACTGTTTTTT.